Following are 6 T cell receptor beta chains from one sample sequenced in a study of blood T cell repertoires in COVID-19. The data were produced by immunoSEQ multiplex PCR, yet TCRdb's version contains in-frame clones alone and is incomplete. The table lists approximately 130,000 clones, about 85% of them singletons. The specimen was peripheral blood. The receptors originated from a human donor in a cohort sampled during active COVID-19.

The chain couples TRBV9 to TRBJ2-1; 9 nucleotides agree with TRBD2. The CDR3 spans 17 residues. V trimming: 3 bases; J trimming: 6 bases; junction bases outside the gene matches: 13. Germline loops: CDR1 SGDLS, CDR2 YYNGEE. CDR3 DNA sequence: TGTGCCAGCAGCGGAGGAATCGGGCTAGCGGGACTCAATGAGCAGTTCTTC. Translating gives CASSGGIGLAGLNEQFF.

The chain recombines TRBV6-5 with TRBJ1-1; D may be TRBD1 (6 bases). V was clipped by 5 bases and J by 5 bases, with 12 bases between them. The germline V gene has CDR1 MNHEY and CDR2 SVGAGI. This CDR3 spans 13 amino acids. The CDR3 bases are TGTGCCAGCAGTACAGGGCCGCGGACTGAAGCTTTCTTT. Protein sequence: CASSTGPRTEAFF.

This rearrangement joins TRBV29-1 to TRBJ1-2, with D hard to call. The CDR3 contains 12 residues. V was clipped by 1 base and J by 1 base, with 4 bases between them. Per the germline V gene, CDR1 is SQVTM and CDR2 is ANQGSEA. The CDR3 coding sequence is TGCAGCGTTGAAGTCCGTAACTATGGCTACACCTTC. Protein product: CSVEVRNYGYTF. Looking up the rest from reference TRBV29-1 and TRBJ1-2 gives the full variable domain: SAVISQKPSRDICQRGTSLTIQCQVDSQVTMMFWYRQQPGQSLTLIATANQGSEATYESGFVIDKFPISRPNLTFSTLTVSNMSPEDSSIYLCSVEVRNYGYTFGSGTRLTVV.

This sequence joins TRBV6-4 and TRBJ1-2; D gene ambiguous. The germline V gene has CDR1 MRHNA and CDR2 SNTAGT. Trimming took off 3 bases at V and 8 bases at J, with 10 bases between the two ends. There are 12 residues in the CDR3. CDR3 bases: TGTGCCAGCAGTGATGCAGGCTTCGGCTACACCTTC. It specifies CASSDAGFGYTF.

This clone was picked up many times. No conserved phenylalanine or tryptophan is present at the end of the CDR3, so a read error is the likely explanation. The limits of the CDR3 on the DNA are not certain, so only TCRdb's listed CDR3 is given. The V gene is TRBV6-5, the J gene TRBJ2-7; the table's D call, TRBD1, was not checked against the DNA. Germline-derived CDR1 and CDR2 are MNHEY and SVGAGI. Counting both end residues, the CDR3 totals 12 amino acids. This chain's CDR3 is CASRTGTASLKI.

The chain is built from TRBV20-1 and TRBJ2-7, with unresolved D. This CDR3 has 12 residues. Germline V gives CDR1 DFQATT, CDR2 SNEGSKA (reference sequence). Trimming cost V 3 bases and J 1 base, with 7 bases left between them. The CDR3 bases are TGCAGTGCTAGTGGGCAGTCCTACGAGCAGTACTTC. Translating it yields CSASGQSYEQYF.